The 17 T cell receptor beta chains below come from one sample, sequenced in a study of CD8+ T cells in alopecia areata. cDNA serving as the sequencing template came from extracted, reverse transcribed RNA. This table comes from immunoSEQ multiplex PCR, and its TCRdb copy is limited to in-frame clones, with some not included. In the table there are tens of thousands of clones, around three fifths of which are singletons. The sample consisted of NKG2D-high CD8+ T cells sorted from blood. Every receptor here comes from a human donor with alopecia areata.

The chain recombines TRBV2 with TRBJ2-1, with D hard to call. With 3 bases removed from V and 3 bases from J, the gap between germline ends came to 12 bases. Looked up from germline, CDR1 is SNHLY and CDR2 is FYNNEI. The CDR3 sequence is 15 residues long. The CDR3 bases are TGTGCCAGCAGTGATGACGGAGTTGGCTACAATGAGCAGTTCTTC. Protein product: CASSDDGVGYNEQFF.

Regarding this clone: One junction end does not reproduce the germline sequence, and a read error may be involved. This chain joins TRBV7-7 and TRBJ2-7; D is possibly TRBD2 (6 bases). Germline assignment: CDR1 SSHAT and CDR2 FNYEAQ (reference sequence). This CDR3 region has 14 residues. CDR3 loop: CASSLADGDHEQYF. DNA of the CDR3: TGTGCTAGCAGCTTAGCGGATGGGGACCACGAGCAGTACTTC.

This clone was counted a few times. This chain links TRBV7-9 with TRBJ2-2, with 10 nucleotides matching TRBD1. Germline V gene sequence: CDR1 SEHNR, CDR2 FQNEAQ (reference sequence). This CDR3 region has 15 residues. After removal of 5 bases from V and 4 bases from J, the junction contained 4 bases not matched to a gene. CDR3 DNA: TGTGCCAGCAGCCCGTGGACAGGGGGCACCGGGGAGCTGTTTTTT. It specifies CASSPWTGGTGELFF.

This sequence joins TRBV11-2 and TRBJ2-3; TRBD2 might be the D (6 bases). Germline CDR1 SGHAT, CDR2 FQNNGV. Trimming took off 0 bases at V and 3 bases at J, with 10 bases between the two ends. The CDR3 spans 15 residues. The CDR3 reads CASSLEAGPTDTQYF. The CDR3 DNA follows: TGTGCCAGCAGCTTAGAAGCGGGTCCAACAGATACGCAGTATTTT.

This chain joins TRBV5-1 and TRBJ2-2; 7 nucleotides align to TRBD2. The CDR3 has 15 amino acids. CDR1 is SGHRS and CDR2 is YFSETQ in the germline V gene. The ends lost 2 bases at V and 4 bases at J; junction bases unmatched: 5. CDR3 sequence reads: CASSFSQRGTGELFF. In DNA, the CDR3 is TGCGCCAGCAGCTTTTCCCAGCGGGGCACCGGGGAGCTGTTTTTT.

This rearrangement joins TRBV7-9 to TRBJ2-7, with D hard to call. This CDR3 is built from 12 residues. V lost 4 bases and J lost 2, with 6 bases in between. CDR1 SEHNR and CDR2 FQNEAQ come from the germline V gene (reference sequence). CDR3 sequence reads: CASSWGTYEQYF. DNA of the CDR3: TGTGCCAGCAGCTGGGGTACCTACGAGCAGTACTTC.

The genes are TRBV9 and TRBJ1-6; tentative D call: TRBD1 (5 bases). V was trimmed by 4 bases and J by 7 bases, leaving 12 bases between them. This CDR3 region has 14 residues. The germline V gene has CDR1 SGDLS and CDR2 YYNGEE. As DNA, the CDR3 is TGTGCCAGCAGCACCGGGACGGGAAATTCACCCCTCCACTTT. Translating gives CASSTGTGNSPLHF.

This clone was observed a handful of times. The V gene is TRBV29-1, the J gene TRBJ2-7; no clear D. V lost 7 bases and J 1 base, leaving 11 bases between the germline ends. Germline CDR1 reads SQVTM; CDR2 reads ANQGSEA. The CDR3 covers 12 residues. The CDR3: CSAETASYEQYF. CDR3 nucleotide sequence: TGCAGCGCCGAAACCGCGTCCTACGAGCAGTACTTC.

The rearrangement uses TRBV9 and TRBJ1-5; D gene uncertain. V gave up 4 bases and J gave up 7 bases, with 12 bases separating them. Germline CDR1 SGDLS, CDR2 YYNGEE. This CDR3 spans 13 amino acids. The DNA for the CDR3 is TGTGCCAGCAGCCCAAATCACGGGCAGCCCCAGCATTTT. It translates to CASSPNHGQPQHF.

A few counts support this clone. This chain links TRBV28 with TRBJ2-7; 10 bases fit TRBD2. Unmatched junction bases numbered 9, after V lost 7 bases and J lost 0 bases. From germline, CDR1 is MDHEN and CDR2 SYDVKM. The CDR3 contains 16 residues. Here the CDR3 reads CASTQAGGKFSYEQYF. CDR3 coding DNA: TGTGCCAGCACTCAAGCGGGAGGGAAATTCTCCTACGAGCAGTACTTC.

The V gene is TRBV7-8, the J gene TRBJ2-7; 7 nucleotides match TRBD1. The germline gives CDR1 SGHVS, CDR2 FQNEAQ. Trimming took 5 bases from V and 3 from J; bases not matched to a gene: 7. The CDR3 is 14 amino acids. This CDR3 is CASSPRGQFYEQYF. CDR3 nucleotide sequence: TGTGCCAGCAGCCCTCGGGGACAGTTCTACGAGCAGTACTTC.

This sequence joins TRBV13 and TRBJ1-4; TRBD1 matches at 7 bases. This CDR3 contains 16 residues. Germline assignment: CDR1 PRHDT and CDR2 FYEKMQ (reference sequence). The J segment lost 5 bases and the V segment lost 3 bases, leaving 9 bases of the junction unmatched. In DNA, the CDR3 is TGTGCCAGCAGCTTTCGACTAGGGACAGACAATGAAAAACTGTTTTTT. It yields the protein CASSFRLGTDNEKLFF.

The CDR3 DNA reads TGTGCCAGCAGCTTGGTAGGGTTGGCAGGCACTGAAGCTTTCTTT. This codes for CASSLVGLAGTEAFF. The chain is built from TRBV5-6 and TRBJ1-1; D remains unclear. Germline loops: CDR1 SGHDT, CDR2 YYEEEE. This CDR3 is 15 amino acids long. Trimming removed 0 bases from V and 4 bases from J, with 13 bases in between. Based on the CDR3 plus reference TRBV5-6 and TRBJ1-1, the full variable domain is DAGVTQSPTHLIKTRGQQVTLRCSPKSGHDTVSWYQQALGQGPQFIFQYYEEEERQRGNFPDRFSGHQFPNYSSELNVNALLLGDSALYLCASSLVGLAGTEAFFGQGTRLTVV.

V gene TRBV25-1 combines with J gene TRBJ2-2; TRBD2 matches 9 bases. Per the germline V gene, CDR1 is MGHDK and CDR2 is SYGVNS. The CDR3 runs 14 residues. V lost 5 bases, J lost 4 bases, and 2 bases stayed unmatched. Here the CDR3 DNA reads TGTGCCAGCAGTCAGCGGGGGGTCACCGGGGAGCTGTTTTTT. The encoded protein is CASSQRGVTGELFF.

The chain combines TRBV2 with TRBJ2-3; 8 bases fit TRBD1. The CDR3 runs to 14 residues. Germline V gene data show CDR1 as SNHLY and CDR2 as FYNNEI. After removal of 8 bases from V and 0 bases from J, the junction contained 4 bases not matched to a gene. CDR3 amino acids: CASEGQESTDTQYF. For the CDR3, the DNA is TGTGCCAGCGAGGGACAGGAGAGCACAGATACGCAGTATTTT. Using reference TRBV2 and TRBJ2-3 for the parts outside the CDR3, the full variable domain is EPEVTQTPSHQVTQMGQEVILRCVPISNHLYFYWYRQILGQKVEFLVSFYNNEISEKSEIFDDQFSVERPDGSNFTLKIRSTKLEDSAMYFCASEGQESTDTQYFGPGTRLTVL.

This clone was seen a few times. The gene calls are TRBV5-4 and TRBJ2-7; possibly TRBD1 for D (6 bases). Germline-derived CDR1 and CDR2 are SGHNT and YYREEE (reference sequence). The CDR3 loop spans 15 amino acids. Trimming removed 3 bases from V and 2 bases from J, with 15 bases in between. The CDR3 spells CASSSPVQGTYEQYF. DNA for the CDR3: TGTGCCAGCAGCTCCCCTGTACAGGGAACCTACGAGCAGTACTTC.

The V gene is TRBV27, the J gene TRBJ1-5; 8 bases match TRBD1. This CDR3 spans 15 amino acids. CDR1 and CDR2 from the germline V gene are MNHEY and SMNVEV (reference sequence). V shed 2 bases, J shed 3 bases, and the junction held 3 bases outside the gene matches. The CDR3 DNA reads as TGTGCCAGCAGTTTAGGACAGGGTAACAATCAGCCCCAGCATTTT. It is translated as CASSLGQGNNQPQHF.